The following is a TCR beta chain sequence with its context. Its antigen remains unidentified. No base-level quality is on record; no much larger clone is a single base apart. The CDR3 runs 12 residues from the cysteine to the phenylalanine. Just the 36-base CDR3 DNA is kept, in frame starting at base 1. CDR1 and CDR2, per the germline V gene, are MDHEN and SYDVKM. The germline V end is reduced by 5 bases and the J end by 12 bases; junction bases left unmatched: 4. Library construction relied on the immunoSEQ multiplex PCR assay. For the multiplex PCR, a mixture combining 60 forward primers for TCR Vbeta segments and 13 reverse primers for TCR Jbeta segments was used. The CDR3 region of rearranged TCR beta genes was amplified from genomic DNA with a multiplex PCR assay. On the Illumina HiSeq System, the amplified TCR beta libraries were sequenced as 87-base-pair reads. As for how the authors treated the data: In a later analysis, tens of millions of unique TCR beta chains were counted across the 690 or so repertoires, and roughly 9.9 million of these chains were shared by at least two donors. To remove PCR and sequencing errors, raw reads were error-corrected and collapsed into unique sequences using a nearest-neighbor algorithm that merged closely related sequences. CDR3 sequences were aligned to IMGT reference sequences to assign V, D and J gene segments. For a sequence to be retained, a match of at least six nucleotides to both a V gene segment and a J gene segment was required. Rearrangements were called productive when the CDR3 lacked stop codons and stayed in frame with V and J; all others were non-productive. CDR3 was defined by IMGT convention, running from the second conserved V-encoded cysteine to the conserved J-encoded phenylalanine. Sequences without an unambiguous match to a single V gene segment were excluded from the earlier analysis of approximately 600 of the donors. An earlier analysis of a few hundred of the donors called V segments functional above 56.7% productive rearrangements and segregating when the between-donor standard deviation exceeded 5%. A statistical classification framework was built to diagnose cytomegalovirus status from the catalog of TCR beta chain sequences. In a later analysis, TCR nucleotide sequences were compared against IMGT/GENE-DB human TR gene sequences so that V and J genes could be assigned. A later analysis assigned CDR3 sequences and most-parsimonious VDJ recombination scenarios with the TCRdist pipeline. In a later analysis, every TCR beta chain was defined by the combination of its CDR3 amino acid sequence and its V-gene family, and reads without a unique V-gene family were dropped. In a later analysis, 500 to 700 highly shared, low-generation-probability nucleotide sequences were removed to address suspected cross-contamination and a sequencing artifact. In a later analysis, a clonal expansion index for each public chain was calculated from normalized within-repertoire ranks of inferred template counts. In a later analysis, generation probabilities were computed using a VDJ recombination model fitted to out-of-frame rearrangements, and the results were checked against IGoR. Hypergeometric tests were used in a later analysis to score TCR-TCR, TCR-HLA and TCR-CMV co-occurrence, with a repertoire-size bias correction applied to the TCR pairs. A later analysis estimated false discovery rates by permuting HLA or CMV assignments 20 times. In a later analysis, co-occurring TCRs were grouped using DBSCAN, and TCRdist sequence similarity was added for clustering within HLA-allele-positive subsets. Co-occurrence clustering excluded repertoires with fewer than 30,000 or more than 120,000 public chains, plus five with anomalous nucleotide sharing. The table was pulled from immuneACCESS by TCRdb, which kept in-frame rearrangements only. Such tables lose some clones; where checked, under half of the loss comes from unresolved V genes, and the rest has no known cause. V and J calls and clone size are copied from that table; D and trimming were computed from the DNA. This sample holds fewer than 65,000 clones; around 87% were observed only once. Roughly 1.5% of the sample lies in the top ten.

The sample is drawn from a study of cytomegalovirus exposure and HLA in healthy donors (dated by TCRdb to about 2017). Some background on the complete study: According to an earlier analysis of several hundred of the donors, 200 million or so T cells yielded 117 million unique TCR beta sequences and 250 to 350 Gb of sequence data. To study patterns of TCR occurrence, a later analysis re-analyzed previously published TCR beta repertoires from 666 donors and added high-resolution HLA genotyping. The study combined high-throughput TCR immunosequencing, statistical association of individual TCRs with disease status, and machine learning to predict cytomegalovirus infection status. On average, about 240,000 unique TCR beta nucleotide sequences were sequenced per donor among several hundred genotyped donors of the cohort, with 15% to 20% of those sequences being non-productive. In the later analysis, no new phenotypic data were used to find candidate immune exposures; instead, reliance was placed on TCR beta sequences and their occurrence across donors. Roughly 5 DR-DQ haplotypes were handled as single units for association and clustering, since linkage in the cohort was strong. Donor age, sex, ethnicity and CMV serostatus were compiled together with the repertoire data. In addition to the first cohort of 666 subjects, a separate validation cohort of 120 different subjects was used. About 280 gigabases of sequencing data and approximately 92 million unique TCR sequences made up an early release that covered several hundred HLA-typed donors. Among the roughly 400 genotyped donors, 81% belonged to the genetic ancestry cluster associated with self-reported Caucasian donors. HLA typing included class I and class II loci at four-digit resolution. An earlier analysis of about 620 of the donors applied high-throughput TCR beta sequencing to assess whether each TCR beta V gene segment acted as functional or pseudogenic. A later genetic analysis took genome-wide SNP genotypes for about 55% of the roughly 700 donors and used that subset as a discovery cohort. The T cell repertoires of roughly 660 subjects were profiled by immunosequencing and related to cytomegalovirus serostatus. The number of donors typed differed by locus, with 629-630 for A, B, C, DRB1 and DQB1, 522 for DQA1, 600 to 610 for DPA1, and around 450 for DPB1. Every discovery cohort repertoire had been produced on one sequencing platform. The study aimed to test whether cataloging public T cell receptors could reveal signatures of past pathogen exposure.

Results the study describes overall, beyond this receptor: Correlated functional status among segregating V segments might reflect linkage disequilibrium, but an unknown experimental factor could not be ruled out. Over 15 rarely observed V segments, including chromosome 9 orphons, were excluded from the earlier analysis of several hundred of the donors because counts were too low. A few of the identified cytomegalovirus-associated TCR beta chains were confirmed in vitro to be specific for cytomegalovirus antigens. Because the 87-base-pair reads could not distinguish some IMGT-functional V segments, including TRBV6-2 and TRBV6-3, those segments were excluded. Broadly in line with IMGT annotations, most TCR beta V segments showed up in productive rearrangements about 87% or about 30% of the time in an earlier analysis of 587 of the donors. Specific HLA alleles were associated with around 18,000 TCR beta sequences at a false discovery rate of 0.05 in a later analysis. In a later analysis, TCR association rates were found to vary across HLA loci, with the most associated TCRs seen for DRB1 alleles and the fewest for HLA-C alleles. Presence/absence analyses assumed roughly uniform sequencing depth across donors, an assumption that may not hold. The authors suggested that the approach could potentially be extended to other disease states and immunological phenotypes. Because HLA typing was missing for some donors at each locus, association tests included only the typed subset. According to a later analysis, parvovirus B19, influenza, CMV and Epstein-Barr virus appeared linked to several top co-occurrence clusters. A total of fewer than 200 TCR beta chains were listed by the study as associated with cytomegalovirus. Cytomegalovirus status was reported to be diagnosed by the classifier with high specificity and sensitivity in both the original and validation cohorts. Only TCR beta chains were sequenced in this cohort, and the absence of alpha or paired-chain data limited detectable features. Compared with the 666-donor mean, donors in an Asian-associated ancestry cluster had fewer N-insertions in productive TCRs, according to a later genetic analysis. A further reported finding was that TCR beta sequences accurately predicted the HLA-A and HLA-B alleles for most subjects in the first cohort. Across donors, most TCR sequences were observed very rarely, whereas some public TCRs were present in many individuals. A later genetic analysis associated a missense DCLRE1C variant with V-gene and J-gene trimming of TCR beta chains, and an independent cohort replicated the association. Compared with equally common non-associated chains, HLA-associated TCR beta chains in a later analysis were more clonally expanded and had lower generation probabilities. For the cohort, immune exposure information was limited to CMV serostatus. According to a later analysis, most CMV-associated TCR beta chains appeared to be HLA-restricted, and the HLA associations seemed to be driven largely by CMV exposure. The sequencing pipeline was judged likely to have produced a cluster of highly shared sequence variants as a technical artifact. Assigning TCR associations to individual alleles was difficult when HLA alleles, especially DR and DQ, strongly co-occurred.

The cohort comprised 710 or so healthy bone marrow donors. At the time of sampling, all cohort members were nominally healthy, though unrecorded immune exposures were likely present. The donor tested CMV seronegative, placing the donor among the 300 to 400 seronegative members of the cohort. A peripheral blood sample was collected from each donor, and TCR beta sequencing was performed on peripheral blood mononuclear cells. Genomic DNA was extracted from the blood cell samples with the Qiagen DNeasy Blood Extraction Kit. The sequence links TRBV28 to TRBJ1-6, and 7 junction bases match TRBD1. Sequencing was performed on PBMCs. The TCR originated in a man aged 18 to 30 in good health and CMV-seronegative. The CDR3 amino acid sequence is: CASSTQGVPLHF. The base sequence is TGTGCCAGCAGTACTCAGGGGGTACCCCTCCACTTT.